Listed here is a single T cell receptor (beta chain). Antigen: not known. TCRdb keeps only in-frame clones here, not all; method: immunoSEQ multiplex PCR. The repertoire has over 75,000 clones, approximately 89% of them found once; the top ten carry about 4%. Healthy donors had no documented immune events, such as infections, while sampled. The sample belongs to a study of identifying expanded T cells in peripheral blood. Whole-study results and caveats: Over two and four weeks, about 15 and 19 clones changed, versus 1.2 between replicates. Variance in clone template counts between approximately two-week samples significantly increased with total template count across all healthy donors.

The receptor comes from a person aged 18 to 70 in good health. The sample taken for sequencing was blood.

The CDR3 loop reads CASSQNLFGLAGTIGELFF. DNA for the CDR3: TGCGCCAGCAGCCAAAATTTATTCGGACTAGCGGGAACTATCGGGGAGCTGTTTTTT. The rearrangement uses TRBV4-1 and TRBJ2-2; 12 nucleotides line up with TRBD2. Per germline, CDR1 MGHRA and CDR2 YSYEKL. V was pared by 2 bases and J by 7 bases, with 14 bases of the junction left unmatched. There are 19 residues in the CDR3.